The clone carrying this T cell receptor beta chain appeared many times. Its target is not known. Donors were systemically healthy Caucasian individuals from Russia aged 6 to 90 years. V lost 1 base and J 11 bases, leaving 13 bases between the germline ends. The CDR3 has 13 residues. The germline CDR1 and CDR2 sequences are SGHTA and FQGNSA. The entry originates in a study of blood T cells in healthy people across ages. A second PCR of about 7 to 12 cycles used a sample-barcoded 5' primer and a J-beta primer mix. Per sample, CDR3-containing paired-end reads numbered at least 2.5 million. TCRdb reanalysed the 5' RACE reads using MiXCR and keeps one entry per CDR3 protein. The sample lists over 550,000 distinct CDR3 sequences, about 30% seen once, with 15% to 18% in the top ten. Study results and caveats: Naive and antigen-experienced cells could not be conclusively compared, given unsorted PBMCs. Among long-lived donors, naive CD4+ cells were more numerous and diversity higher than in aged donors.

The sequence was collected from a woman aged 80 or over in good health. The chain combines TRBV7-2 with TRBJ2-3; D call uncertain. The sample comprised blood. This chain's CDR3 is CASSLGSGEGQYF. In nucleotides, the CDR3 is TGTGCCAGCAGCTTAGGTTCTGGGGAAGGGCAGTATTTT. The whole variable domain, filled in from reference TRBV7-2 and TRBJ2-3, reads GAGVSQSPSNKVTEKGKDVELRCDPISGHTALYWYRQSLGQGLEFLIYFQGNSAPDKSGLPSDRFSAERTGGSVSTLTIQRTQQEDSAVYLCASSLGSGEGQYFGPGTRLTVL.